This T cell receptor (beta chain) comes out of a study of identical twins. This clonotype has just a few counts. Looked up from germline, CDR1 is SGHAT and CDR2 is FQNNGV. CDR3 size: 14 residues. The V gene end was trimmed by 5 bases and the J gene end by 0 bases; junction bases not matched to a gene: 4. cDNA molecules carried unique molecular identifiers, and template switching added a universal primer site. TCRdb re-analysed the 5' RACE reads in MiXCR, keeping a single row per CDR3 protein. The data show roughly 770,000 distinct CDR3 sequences, around a sixth seen once. The sample also formed part of further work on T cells expressing NK-cell markers. That report adds: HCMV specificity was not established for the expanded NKG2C+ T cell clones.

The chain couples TRBV11-2 to TRBJ2-7, with 7 nucleotides matching TRBD1. The sequenced sample consisted of PBMCs. This clonotype was sampled from a woman aged 18-29 years in good health. In DNA form, the CDR3 reads TGTGCCAGCAGCCGGGACAGCTTCTCCTACGAGCAGTACTTC. Protein: CASSRDSFSYEQYF.